The present T cell receptor (beta chain) was sequenced within a study of CD4 T cells in relation to SARS-CoV-2 and coronaviruses. Background on the study: Crossreactive spike epitopes shared across donors were mapped to their HLA restriction. Study-wide points: SARS-CoV-2-driven expansion was significantly weaker in crossreactive than monoreactive clones.

Unexposed donor CD4+ T cells date from about 2011-2019, before the COVID-19 pandemic. V shed 3 bases and J shed 0 bases, with 9 bases lying between them. This CDR3 is built from 14 residues. The germline CDR1 and CDR2 sequences are MDHEN and SYDVKM. This clone was seen once. Antigen: not known. Deep TCR-beta sequencing used DNA from uncultured naive and memory CD4+ T cells. TCRdb keeps only in-frame clones here, not all; method: immunoSEQ multiplex PCR. The repertoire holds approximately 70,000 clones, with approximately 93% as singletons. The chain carries TRBV28 and TRBJ2-7; D gene ambiguous. The sample was naive CD4+ T cells from PBMCs. The subset was: naive CD4+ T cells isolated by negative enrichment. This TCR derives from a human donor in good health. The CDR3 is CASSFGRLSYEQYF. The CDR3 DNA follows: TGTGCCAGCAGTTTCGGCAGGCTCTCCTACGAGCAGTACTTC.